This T cell receptor (beta chain) derives from a study of T cells after posttransplantation cyclophosphamide (TCRdb year 2016). The study in broad terms: Using TRB sequencing, the study followed how the T cell repertoire reconstituted after myeloablative bone marrow transplantation in which posttransplantation cyclophosphamide served as GVHD prophylaxis. Public TRB sequences were queried against a database of over 3,600 sequences associated with responses to pathogens, tumor antigens, self-antigens and alloantigens. TRA and TRB clonality were tightly correlated in several samples, so subsequent TCR analyses focused on TRB only. Blood from all 35 or so PTCy patients who had 1-year posttransplant specimens underwent TRB sequencing. Antigen receptor sequencing covered samples from some 35 PTCy-treated patients and 15 to 20 of their related bone marrow donors. Up to 3 additional blood samples from 2 to 5.2 years after transplant were also TRB-sequenced in 3 patients, as was pretransplant blood from 4 patients. Here is what the overall study found, with its caveats: Donor-recipient similarity was low at 1-2 months but rose over the first year, and later blood repertoires were often dominated by donor CD8+ memory clones. Across approximately 45 patients, TRB clonality was highly associated with recipient CMV seropositivity and CMV reactivation, and PTCy diversity was similar to diversity in CNI/methotrexate controls. The TRB repertoires of T cells infiltrating skin or the GI tract showed only limited overlap with the TRB repertoires found in blood.

This clone has a count of ten or more. The antigen it recognizes is unknown. The input lacks base qualities; no much larger clone sits a single base away. The germline V gene provides CDR1 MDHEN and CDR2 SYDVKM. At the junction V is shortened by 6 bases and J by 2 bases; bases outside the gene matches: 5. Its CDR3 holds 14 amino acids, cysteine through phenylalanine. Only the CDR3 DNA is retained, 42 bases long and in frame from the first base. Genomic DNA was used for TRB sequencing, which was performed with the immunoSEQ assay at survey resolution or with the hsTCRB kit. The authors' analysis ran thus. The immunoSEQ software handled initial read processing, and the LymphoSeq R package was used for repertoire analyses. For each TRB dataset, clonality was calculated as 1 minus normalized Shannon entropy, and the Gini coefficient was computed as well. Phenotypes of unsorted samples were inferred by mapping TRB sequences from sorted subsets of the recipient or donor onto unsorted samples of the same recipient. The clones in this table, taken by TCRdb from immuneACCESS, are in-frame only. Not every clone is retained; where verified, under half of the shortfall comes from an unresolved V gene, and the cause of the rest is unknown. V and J calls and clone size follow that table, whereas D and trimming were derived from the DNA. In this sample, about 26,000 clones appear, none counted once only. The ten largest clonotypes hold over 1.3% of the sample.

Peripheral blood samples were provided by related bone marrow donors on the day of marrow donation. Peripheral blood and bone marrow mononuclear cells were isolated by Ficoll-Hypaque density centrifugation and cryopreserved. The clonotype comes from a man aged 50 to 60 in good health, CMV-negative, and a related stem cell transplant donor. Sequenced sample: PBMCs. The chain joins TRBV28 to TRBJ2-7, and TRBD1 matches 9 of the central bases. The base sequence is TGTGCCAGCAGCACGACAGGGGGAACCTACGAGCAGTACTTC. Translation gives CASSTTGGTYEQYF.